Reported below is one T cell receptor (beta chain). Regarding time point: peripheral blood 6 weeks after treatment start. The entry originates in a study of PD-L1 blockade in urothelial cancer. Study-wide background: Patients commenced intravenous atezolizumab, 1,200 mg every 3 weeks, in about 2014.

Clones were sequenced by immunoSEQ multiplex PCR, and TCRdb holds only the in-frame ones, with some missing. The sample carries about 120,000 clones, more than 70% recorded once. Germline values: CDR1 MDHEN, CDR2 SYDVKM. This CDR3 is built from 13 residues. V shed 3 bases and J shed 5 bases, with 10 bases lying between them. This sample comprised PBMCs, obtained around atezolizumab (anti-PD-L1) treatment. The chain combines TRBV28 with TRBJ1-2, with a weak D call TRBD1 (6 bases). The source of this sequence is a man in his fifties with urothelial cancer. The CDR3 protein is CASSLGAFYGYTF. The CDR3 DNA reads as TGTGCCAGCAGTTTGGGGGCATTTTATGGCTACACCTTC.